This TCR beta chain was documented in a study of blood T cell repertoires in COVID-19. Study as a whole: PBMCs, B-cell-depleted T cells, or T cells provided the cDNA or gDNA that made up the material.

Profiling relied on immunoSEQ multiplex PCR, and the TCRdb table lists in-frame clones only, not all of them. The sample has about 59,000 clones; 91% are singletons. Input material: peripheral blood. The sequence was obtained from a human donor in a cohort sampled during active COVID-19.

The CDR3 region is CASSIDFLAGSAQYF. CDR3 bases: TGTGCCAGTAGTATAGATTTCCTAGCGGGGTCGGCGCAGTATTTT. The chain links TRBV19 to TRBJ2-3, with 9 bases matching TRBD2. The CDR3 covers 15 residues. Germline CDR1 and CDR2: LNHDA and SQIVND (reference sequence). V was pared by 0 bases and J by 10 bases, with 8 bases of the junction left unmatched.